Below, one T cell receptor beta chain is given with its context. Its antigen is not known. Of the isolated RNA, all was reverse transcribed, and so the sequenced material was expressed TCRB transcripts. Clones were read by immunoSEQ multiplex PCR, and TCRdb kept only the in-frame ones, dropping some. The sample records about 650,000 clones, 12% being singletons. Sorting with CD45RO/CCR7/CD25/CD127/CD95/CD27 yielded naive, central memory, regulatory and stem-like memory CD4+ cells. The data stem from a study of beta chain features in type 1 diabetes. Across the study: Regarding age, gender and cell yields, patients proved similar to healthy donors. General study findings and limits: Among patients with Type 1 diabetes, TCRB CDR3s were moderately but significantly shorter in every one of the four CD4+ subsets. For TCRB rearrangement, an influence of HLA type remained unresolved here. A greater similarity of naive, central memory and Treg TCRB repertoires was seen among patients than among healthy donors.

Trimming took 5 bases from V and 2 from J, leaving 22 bases between them. In germline, CDR1 is MNHEY, CDR2 SMNVEV (reference sequence). CDR3 length equals 17 residues. This TCR derives from a man aged 30-40 years with type 1 diabetes. This sequence joins TRBV27 and TRBJ2-7; TRBD2 might be the D (7 bases). The sequencing input was naive CD4+ T cells from blood. The chain's CDR3 is CASSKNIRGAGTYEQYF. CDR3 DNA sequence: TGTGCCAGCAGTAAAAATATCCGGGGGGCAGGTACCTACGAGCAGTACTTC.